This T cell receptor (beta chain) was identified during a study of T cell changes during pregnancy in multiple sclerosis. This CDR3 comprises 16 residues. Losses at the gene ends were 6 bases for V and 5 bases for J; bases not matched to a gene: 9. Germline CDR1 MNHEY, CDR2 SMNVEV (reference sequence). This clone was picked up a small number of times. The repertoire was sequenced with immunoSEQ multiplex PCR; TCRdb's copy has only in-frame clones and lacks some. The sample yields some 60,000 clones, 93% seen once. This receptor was taken from a female donor with multiple sclerosis, enrolled in a pregnancy study. The specimen comprised CD4+ T cells from peripheral blood mononuclear cells, sampled before pregnancy. The gene calls are TRBV27 and TRBJ2-5; 13 nucleotides line up with TRBD2. DNA of the CDR3: TGTGCCAGCAGCTTCCGGACTAGCGGGAGTAGGGAGACCCAGTACTTC. Its translation: CASSFRTSGSRETQYF.